This TCR beta chain was sequenced during a study of metastatic and nonmetastatic thyroid tumors. General study points: TCR beta diversity was reportedly significantly higher in malignant thyroid tumors than benign nodules, in blood and tumor.

Thyroid surgery was preceded by no treatment in any patient. The CDR3 consists of 15 residues. Germline CDR1 is ENHRY and CDR2 is SYGVKD. After removal of 1 base from V and 4 bases from J, the junction contained 3 bases not matched to a gene. In the original workflow: A distant-metastasis classifier for papillary thyroid cancer was built using CDR3 differences across clinicopathological groups. With MiXCR, TCRdb reprocessed the PCR reads. The authors' filters were not applied to this entry. The sample lists 10,000 or so clones, around 30% occurring once. This clone appeared a few times. No antigen is known for it.

This clonotype originated in a female donor with papillary thyroid cancer or a benign thyroid nodule (not recorded which). Some clones in this sample may be carry-over from other donors' samples. The chain carries TRBV10-3 and TRBJ2-2; 7 bases map to TRBD2. Specimen: tumor tissue. The CDR3 here is CAISEFGGGTGELFF. CDR3 coding DNA: TGTGCCATCAGTGAGTTTGGCGGGGGCACCGGGGAGCTGTTTTTT.